This TCR beta chain was identified during a study of T-cell reconstitution after alpha-beta-depleted transplantation in children. The V and J ends lost 4 bases and 8 bases respectively, with 12 bases between them. Germline CDR1 reads SGHTA; CDR2 reads FQGNSA. This CDR3 region has 13 residues. Library preparation (for TCRbeta) was performed with unique molecular identifiers. TCRdb re-called the PCR reads with MiXCR, one entry per CDR3 protein. Of around 400,000 distinct CDR3 sequences listed, roughly 20% are singletons. The chain couples TRBV7-2 to TRBJ2-1, with D unclear. The material sequenced was PBMCs from the stem cell graft donor, taken from the stem cell graft. This clonotype was sampled from a human donor who donated a stem cell graft to a child with acute myeloid leukemia. CDR3 DNA sequence: TGTGCCAGCAGCTCAGTCCTACTCGATGAGCAGTTCTTC. Encoded protein: CASSSVLLDEQFF.